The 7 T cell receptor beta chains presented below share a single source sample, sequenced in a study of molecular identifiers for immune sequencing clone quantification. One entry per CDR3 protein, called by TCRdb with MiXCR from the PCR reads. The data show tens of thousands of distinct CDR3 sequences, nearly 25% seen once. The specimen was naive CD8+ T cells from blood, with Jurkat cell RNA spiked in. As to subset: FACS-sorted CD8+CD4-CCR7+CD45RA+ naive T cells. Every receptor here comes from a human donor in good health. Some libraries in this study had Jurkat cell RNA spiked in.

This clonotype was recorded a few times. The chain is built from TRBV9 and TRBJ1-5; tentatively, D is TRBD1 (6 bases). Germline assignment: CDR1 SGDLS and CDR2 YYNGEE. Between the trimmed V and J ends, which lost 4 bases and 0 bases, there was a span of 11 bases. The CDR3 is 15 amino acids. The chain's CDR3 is CASSSGTTSNQPQHF. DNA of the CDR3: TGTGCCAGCAGCTCCGGGACAACTAGCAATCAGCCCCAGCATTTT.

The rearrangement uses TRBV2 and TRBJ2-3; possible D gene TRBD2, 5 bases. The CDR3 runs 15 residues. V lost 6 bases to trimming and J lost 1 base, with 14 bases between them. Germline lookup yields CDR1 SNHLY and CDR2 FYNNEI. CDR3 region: CASRAIWGGTDTQYF. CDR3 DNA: TGTGCCAGCAGGGCTATTTGGGGAGGCACAGATACGCAGTATTTT.

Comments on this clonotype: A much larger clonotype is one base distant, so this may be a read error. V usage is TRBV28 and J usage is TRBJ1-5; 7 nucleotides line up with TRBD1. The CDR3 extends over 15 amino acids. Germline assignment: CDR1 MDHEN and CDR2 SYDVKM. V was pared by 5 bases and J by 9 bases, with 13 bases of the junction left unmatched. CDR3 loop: CASSGDRAGYPPQHF. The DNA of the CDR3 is TGTGCCAGCAGTGGTGACAGGGCAGGTTACCCGCCCCAGCATTTT.

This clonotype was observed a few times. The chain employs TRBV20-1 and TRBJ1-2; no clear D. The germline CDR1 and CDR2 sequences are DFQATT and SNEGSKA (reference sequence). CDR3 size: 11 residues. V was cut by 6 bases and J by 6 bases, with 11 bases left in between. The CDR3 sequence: CSAHDGHGYTF. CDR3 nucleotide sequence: TGCAGTGCCCACGATGGCCATGGCTACACCTTC.

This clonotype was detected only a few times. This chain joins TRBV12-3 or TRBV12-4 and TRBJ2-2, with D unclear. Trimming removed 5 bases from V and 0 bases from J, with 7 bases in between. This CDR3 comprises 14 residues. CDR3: CASSQGTNTGELFF. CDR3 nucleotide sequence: TGTGCCAGCAGTCAAGGAACGAACACCGGGGAGCTGTTTTTT.

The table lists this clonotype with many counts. The chain's CDR3 is CASSHATGSAYEQYF. The CDR3 nucleotides are TGCGCCAGCAGCCACGCTACAGGGTCCGCCTACGAGCAGTACTTC. The chain recombines TRBV4-1 with TRBJ2-7, with D tentatively TRBD1 (6 bases). The CDR3 extends over 15 amino acids. From germline, CDR1 is MGHRA and CDR2 YSYEKL. V shed 3 bases and J shed 2 bases, with 14 bases lying between them.

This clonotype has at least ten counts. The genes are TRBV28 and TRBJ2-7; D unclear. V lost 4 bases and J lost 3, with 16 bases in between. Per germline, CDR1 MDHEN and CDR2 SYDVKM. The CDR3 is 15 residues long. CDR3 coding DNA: TGTGCCAGCAGTTCCCGGGTAGCCGGAGACTACGAGCAGTACTTC. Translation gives CASSSRVAGDYEQYF.